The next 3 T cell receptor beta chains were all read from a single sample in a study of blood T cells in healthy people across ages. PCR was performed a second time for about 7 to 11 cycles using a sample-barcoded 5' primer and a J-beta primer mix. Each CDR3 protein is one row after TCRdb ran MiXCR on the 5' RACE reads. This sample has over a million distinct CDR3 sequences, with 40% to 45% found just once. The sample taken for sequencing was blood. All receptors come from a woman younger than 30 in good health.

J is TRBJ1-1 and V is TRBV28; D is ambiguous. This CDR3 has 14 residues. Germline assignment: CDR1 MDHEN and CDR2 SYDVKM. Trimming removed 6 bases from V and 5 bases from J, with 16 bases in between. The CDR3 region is CASSNGGRRTEAFF. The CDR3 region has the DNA TGTGCCAGCAGCAACGGCGGCAGGCGAACTGAAGCTTTCTTT.

The CDR3 region is CASSYSRVGQGGGYTF. CDR3 nucleotide sequence: TGTGCCAGCAGTTACTCGAGGGTTGGACAGGGGGGAGGCTACACCTTC. The V and J genes are TRBV6-6 and TRBJ1-2, with 10 bases matching TRBD1. The V gene end was trimmed by 0 bases and the J gene end by 8 bases; junction bases not matched to a gene: 9. Germline V gene data show CDR1 as MNHNY and CDR2 as SVGAGI (reference sequence). This CDR3 region has 16 residues.

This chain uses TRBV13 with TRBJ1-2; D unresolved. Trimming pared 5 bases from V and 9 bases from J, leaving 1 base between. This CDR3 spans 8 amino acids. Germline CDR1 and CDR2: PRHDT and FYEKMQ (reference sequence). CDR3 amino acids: CASSRYTF. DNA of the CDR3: TGTGCCAGCAGCCGCTACACCTTC.